This T cell receptor beta chain was captured in a study of CD8 T cells in ankylosing spondylitis. Quantitative 5'-RACE with molecular barcodes was used to make the TCR beta libraries. TCRdb re-called the 5' RACE reads with MiXCR, one entry per CDR3 protein. The sample contains fewer than 450,000 distinct CDR3 sequences, about a sixth of which appear only once. Study-wide results and caveats: As reported, disease-linked clones showed significant enrichment in matched ankylosing spondylitis synovial fluid. Past research had described some motif variants in reactive arthritis synovial fluid and blood. What seemed typical of ankylosing spondylitis blood was a TCR beta motif built from roughly eight highly homologous variants.

A word on this clonotype: What it binds is not known.

The V gene's germline CDR1 is ENHRY and CDR2 SYGVKD. V lost 3 bases to trimming and J lost 4 bases, with 9 bases between them. This CDR3 has 13 residues. The sequence derives from a male donor with ankylosing spondylitis. Sequencing used blood, either unsorted or a sorted T cell fraction (not recorded which). The chain is built from TRBV10-3 and TRBJ1-2, with a tentative D call TRBD1 (5 bases). The CDR3 protein is CAISEAGVYGYTF. CDR3 bases: TGTGCCATCAGTGAAGCGGGGGTCTATGGCTACACCTTC.